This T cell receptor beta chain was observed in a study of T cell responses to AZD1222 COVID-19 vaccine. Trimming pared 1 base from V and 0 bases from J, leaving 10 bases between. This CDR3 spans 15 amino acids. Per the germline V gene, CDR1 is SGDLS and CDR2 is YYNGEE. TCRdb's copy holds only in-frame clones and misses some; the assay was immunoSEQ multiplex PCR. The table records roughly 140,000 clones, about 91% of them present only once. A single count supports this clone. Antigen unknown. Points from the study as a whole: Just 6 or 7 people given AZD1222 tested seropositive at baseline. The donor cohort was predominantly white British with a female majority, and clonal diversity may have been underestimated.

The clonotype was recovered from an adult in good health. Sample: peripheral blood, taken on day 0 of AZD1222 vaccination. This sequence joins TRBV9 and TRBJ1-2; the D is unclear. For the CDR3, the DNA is TGTGCCAGCAGCGTACGAGGTTCCCCTAACTATGGCTACACCTTC. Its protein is CASSVRGSPNYGYTF. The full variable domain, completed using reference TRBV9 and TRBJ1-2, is DSGVTQTPKHLITATGQRVTLRCSPRSGDLSVYWYQQSLDQGLQFLIQYYNGEERAKGNILERFSAQQFPDLHSELNLSSLELGDSALYFCASSVRGSPNYGYTFGSGTRLTVV.